This T cell receptor (beta chain) was found in a study of T-cell reconstitution after alpha-beta-depleted transplantation in children (dated by TCRdb to 2016 to 2018). With respect to the entire study: Using TCR repertoire profiling, the study quantitatively followed how T-cell immune reconstitution unfolded in children after TCRalphabeta/CD19-depleted allogeneic hematopoietic cell transplantation.

The full study reports these points: In some patients, the high TCRbeta diversity seen at day 60 was put down to recipient T cells and intrathymic progenitors that had survived conditioning. The apparently early recovery of alphabetaT-cell counts about two months after transplant reportedly depended on only several hundred rapidly expanded clones that came from non-depleted graft cells. Over the following months the frequencies of hyperexpanded clones went down, and after one year T-cell counts and TCRbeta diversity were mostly credited to newly produced T cells.

The library relied on PCR. The instrument was an Illumina HiSeq 2500. To normalize quantification of the TCRbeta repertoire, the TCR libraries were built with molecular barcoding that relied on unique molecular identifiers. The raw public data were reprocessed by TCRdb itself: fastp quality trimming at Q25, MiXCR clonotype calling, in-frame beta chains only. CDR3 protein duplicates are merged, each entry listing the most common genes and DNA. In all, the sample holds about 900,000 distinct CDR3 sequences, and about 31% of those were seen once. Over 25% of the sample goes to the ten largest clones. This clonotype was seen ten or more times. It lacks a known antigen. Base qualities are not at hand, and no much larger clone is one base apart. The sample's treatment or condition label, in plain terms: allogeneic hematopoietic cell transplantation with graft depleted of TCRalphabeta T cells and CD19 B cells. TCRalphabeta/CD19-depleted allogeneic hematopoietic cell grafts were given to the transplant recipients, all of whom were children.

The clonotype was recovered from a boy younger than two who had a stem cell transplant for SCID, so the T cells may come from the graft donor. Sequenced material: PBMCs, mostly from graft donor cells, taken 360 days after TCRalphabeta/CD19-depleted stem cell transplant.

This receptor has the CDR3 CASSIPSFIRGQGRGDTQYF. The DNA reads as follows: TGTGCCAGTAGTATCCCTTCCTTCATTCGCGGACAGGGACGTGGAGATACGCAGTATTTT. Recombination connected TRBV19 to TRBJ2-3, with TRBD1 identical over 8 junction bases. From V the trimming removes 3 bases and from J it removes 5 bases, while the gene matches leave 22 bases of the junction unaccounted for. The CDR3 has 20 amino acids, counting the end cysteine and phenylalanine. The read is trimmed to its CDR3 DNA, 60 bases read in frame from base 1. CDR1 and CDR2 (LNHDA, SQIVND) derive from the germline V gene (reference sequence).